Each of the 24 T cell receptor beta chains below was sequenced from the same sample in a study of patients and donors after allogeneic stem cell transplantation. TCRdb ran MiXCR on the RT-PCR reads and lists one entry per CDR3 protein. The sample yields about 410,000 distinct CDR3 sequences, about a sixth seen once. The material sequenced was blood, either unsorted or a sorted T cell fraction (not recorded which). These receptors all come from a human donor who was either an allogeneic HSCT recipient or a stem cell or donor lymphocyte infusion donor (not recorded which). It is not recorded whose cells these are; they may come from a transplant donor.

This clonotype was picked up a small number of times. This chain joins TRBV11-2 and TRBJ2-7; 11 bases map to TRBD1. CDR1 and CDR2 (germline): SGHAT, FQNNGV. Trimming cost V 5 bases and J 4 bases; bases outside gene matches: 19. The CDR3 loop spans 19 amino acids. The CDR3 bases are TGTGCCAGCAGCCCGACAACGCTTGGGACAGGGGGTAACGGATACGAGCAGTACTTC. It specifies CASSPTTLGTGGNGYEQYF.

This clonotype was seen more than once but under ten times. This chain connects TRBV2 to TRBJ2-7; D possibly corresponds to TRBD2 (6 bases). CDR1 is SNHLY, CDR2 FYNNEI, per germline. The CDR3 has 14 residues. Trimming cost V 7 bases and J 7 bases, with 20 bases left between them. The CDR3 bases are TGTGCCAGCAATAACCTTCGGGGGAGGAGTGAGCAGTACTTC. Translating it yields CASNNLRGRSEQYF.

This clonotype was picked up a small number of times. The chain has TRBV20-1 and TRBJ2-7; D remains ambiguous. The CDR3 is made up of 11 amino acids. V was pared by 1 base and J by 5 bases, with 6 bases between. The germline V gene encodes CDR1 DFQATT and CDR2 SNEGSKA (reference sequence). The CDR3 nucleotides are TGCAGTGCTAGAGTGGGAAACGAGCAGTACTTC. Amino acid sequence: CSARVGNEQYF.

The V gene is TRBV27, the J gene TRBJ2-7, with D perhaps TRBD2 (6 bases). With 5 bases removed from V and 2 bases from J, the gap between germline ends came to 13 bases. The CDR3 has 14 amino acids. Germline values: CDR1 MNHEY, CDR2 SMNVEV (reference sequence). CDR3 coding DNA: TGTGCCAGCAGTCTCAGTCGGGAGACCTACGAGCAGTACTTC. Translation gives CASSLSRETYEQYF.

This clonotype was detected only a few times. The chain recombines TRBV9 with TRBJ2-5; 9 nucleotides agree with TRBD1. The ends lost 0 bases at V and 4 bases at J; junction bases unmatched: 1. CDR3 length: 14 residues. Per germline, CDR1 SGDLS and CDR2 YYNGEE. The CDR3 nucleotides are TGTGCCAGCAGCGTAGGGGGACAGGGAGAGACCCAGTACTTC. Translation: CASSVGGQGETQYF. Full variable domain (remainder filled in from reference TRBV9 and TRBJ2-5): DSGVTQTPKHLITATGQRVTLRCSPRSGDLSVYWYQQSLDQGLQFLIQYYNGEERAKGNILERFSAQQFPDLHSELNLSSLELGDSALYFCASSVGGQGETQYFGPGTRLLVL.

Only a few counts were recorded for this clonotype. The genes are TRBV4-2 and TRBJ2-1; D might be TRBD1 or TRBD2, each matching 5 bases. CDR1 is LGHNA, CDR2 YNFKEQ, per germline. Trimming took off 0 bases at V and 2 bases at J, with 8 bases between the two ends. The CDR3 loop spans 15 amino acids. DNA for the CDR3: TGTGCCAGCAGCCAAGACGGGACGGCCTACAATGAGCAGTTCTTC. Translation gives CASSQDGTAYNEQFF.

The sample holds many counts of this clonotype. The chain combines TRBV9 with TRBJ2-3; 7 bases are a match to TRBD2. CDR1 SGDLS and CDR2 YYNGEE come from the germline V gene. J lost 2 bases, V lost 7 bases, and 7 bases had no gene match. The CDR3 sequence is 14 residues long. The CDR3: CASGLGGNTDTQYF. The CDR3 nucleotides read TGTGCCAGCGGACTCGGGGGGAACACAGATACGCAGTATTTT.

This clonotype has only a few counts. J is TRBJ1-2 and V is TRBV4-1, with 8 bases fitting TRBD1. Losses at the gene ends were 0 bases for V and 2 bases for J; bases not matched to a gene: 14. Germline lookup yields CDR1 MGHRA and CDR2 YSYEKL. The CDR3 covers 19 residues. The CDR3 nucleotides are TGCGCCAGCAGCCAAGATGAGGTAGGGACAGGCGTGTTAAACTATGGCTACACCTTC. As protein: CASSQDEVGTGVLNYGYTF.

This clonotype occurred a few times. The rearrangement joins TRBV5-6 to TRBJ2-2, with 8 bases aligning to TRBD2. The germline V gene has CDR1 SGHDT and CDR2 YYEEEE. This CDR3 region has 17 residues. The trim removed 4 bases at V and 1 base at J, leaving 9 bases unmatched. CDR3 sequence (DNA): TGTGCCAGCAGCCCCACCGGGACTAGGAAGAACACCGGGGAGCTGTTTTTT. Its translation: CASSPTGTRKNTGELFF.

The chain is built from TRBV5-1 and TRBJ1-1; D is perhaps TRBD1 (5 bases). V was trimmed by 4 bases and J by 1 base, leaving 11 bases between them. Germline CDR1 and CDR2: SGHRS and YFSETQ. The length of the CDR3 is 14 residues. As DNA, the CDR3 is TGCGCCAGCAGCCAGTGGAGGGGGAACACTGAAGCTTTCTTT. Amino acid sequence: CASSQWRGNTEAFF.

The rearrangement links TRBV24-1 to TRBJ1-4; D is unresolved. The CDR3 runs 12 residues. From germline, CDR1 is KGHDR and CDR2 SFDVKD. V was trimmed by 3 bases and J by 9 bases, leaving 7 bases between them. The CDR3 DNA is TGTGCCACCAGTGATGGACGCCAAAAACTGTTTTTT. As protein: CATSDGRQKLFF.

This clonotype showed up just a few times. The CDR3 coding sequence is TGTGCCACCAGTGATTTTAATCACGCGGGGGGGCCGATAGATACGCAGTATTTT. It specifies CATSDFNHAGGPIDTQYF. The gene calls are TRBV24-1 and TRBJ2-3; 9 positions match TRBD2. This CDR3 is 18 amino acids long. V gave up 1 base and J gave up 5 bases; unmatched junction bases: 12. CDR1 and CDR2 (germline): KGHDR, SFDVKD.

This clonotype has only a few counts. The J gene is TRBJ1-4, the V gene TRBV4-3; 7 positions agree with TRBD1. Looked up from germline, CDR1 is LGHNA and CDR2 is YSLEER. V lost 1 base and J lost 10; bases outside the gene matches: 9. This CDR3 contains 15 residues. The CDR3: CASSQGQGFVVKLFF. The DNA of the CDR3 is TGCGCCAGCAGCCAAGGACAGGGCTTTGTGGTAAAACTGTTTTTT.

A few counts support this clonotype. The chain joins TRBV25-1 to TRBJ2-1; perhaps TRBD2 as D (6 bases). Germline assignment: CDR1 MGHDK and CDR2 SYGVNS. The CDR3 extends over 16 amino acids. Trimming took off 5 bases at V and 5 bases at J, with 19 bases between the two ends. The DNA for the CDR3 is TGTGCCAGCAGTAGCCTGGGGGGTCTATACAACAATGAGCAGTTCTTC. Encoded protein: CASSSLGGLYNNEQFF. Drawing the rest from reference TRBV25-1 and TRBJ2-1, the complete variable domain is EADIYQTPRYLVIGTGKKITLECSQTMGHDKMYWYQQDPGMELHLIHYSYGVNSTEKGDLSSESTVSRIRTEHFPLTLESARPSHTSQYLCASSSLGGLYNNEQFFGPGTRLTVL.

This rearrangement joins TRBV20-1 to TRBJ2-2, with 9 bases fitting TRBD1. V shed 6 bases, J shed 4 bases, and the junction held 3 bases outside the gene matches. The CDR3 runs to 13 residues. The germline V gene has CDR1 DFQATT and CDR2 SNEGSKA (reference sequence). The CDR3 loop reads CSAQTGGTGELFF. CDR3 DNA sequence: TGCAGTGCCCAGACAGGGGGCACCGGGGAGCTGTTTTTT.

This clonotype was seen only a few times. The V call is TRBV5-6, the J call TRBJ2-1, with D possibly matching TRBD1 (6 bases). Trimming cost V 1 base and J 2 bases, with 13 bases left between them. Per the germline V gene, CDR1 is SGHDT and CDR2 is YYEEEE. The CDR3 is 16 amino acids. The CDR3 DNA is TGTGCCAGCAGCTTGCTGTCGGGACACCCCTACAATGAGCAGTTCTTC. Translating it yields CASSLLSGHPYNEQFF. The complete variable domain, with remaining parts taken from reference TRBV5-6 and TRBJ2-1, reads DAGVTQSPTHLIKTRGQQVTLRCSPKSGHDTVSWYQQALGQGPQFIFQYYEEEERQRGNFPDRFSGHQFPNYSSELNVNALLLGDSALYLCASSLLSGHPYNEQFFGPGTRLTVL.

Regarding this clonotype: The junction and the germline gene differ at one end; a read error may be behind it. The chain uses TRBV4-3 and TRBJ1-5; 8 bases fit TRBD1. CDR3 length: 17 amino acids. CDR1 and CDR2 (germline): LGHNA, YSLEER. The CDR3: CASSQDPGQDSDQPQHF. The CDR3 bases are TGCGCCAGCAGCCAAGACCCGGGACAGGATAGCGATCAGCCCCAGCATTTT.

The chain couples TRBV9 to TRBJ2-2; TRBD2 agrees at 8 bases. CDR1 SGDLS and CDR2 YYNGEE come from the germline V gene. The length of the CDR3 is 16 residues. The junction had 5 bases not matched to a gene; V was cut back by 0 bases and J by 4 bases. The CDR3 DNA sequence: TGTGCCAGCAGCGTAGAGGCGGGGGGAGGCACCGGGGAGCTGTTTTTT. This sequence encodes CASSVEAGGGTGELFF.

V gene TRBV5-1 combines with J gene TRBJ1-1; no firm D call. The CDR3 length is 15 residues. V lost 0 bases and J lost 8, with 17 bases in between. The V gene's germline CDR1 is SGHRS and CDR2 YFSETQ. The CDR3 sequence is CASSLELTSIAEAFF. CDR3 coding DNA: TGCGCCAGCAGCTTGGAGCTTACCTCTATAGCGGAAGCTTTCTTT.

This clonotype was seen more than once but under ten times. The CDR3 loop is CASSVDREQYF. For the CDR3, the DNA is TGTGCCAGCAGCGTTGATAGGGAGCAGTACTTC. The chain employs TRBV11-2 and TRBJ2-7, with D uncertain. Between the trimmed V and J ends, which lost 5 bases and 7 bases, there was a span of 9 bases. The CDR3 loop spans 11 amino acids. The germline V gene has CDR1 SGHAT and CDR2 FQNNGV.

Note on this clonotype: An end of the junction differs from the germline gene, which may be a read error. V is TRBV12-3 or TRBV12-4 and J is TRBJ1-4, with D possibly matching TRBD1 (6 bases). The CDR3 sequence is 11 residues long. CDR3 protein: CASRYREKLLF. The CDR3 bases are TGTGCCAGCAGGTACAGGGAGAAACTGTTATTT.

This chain links TRBV18 with TRBJ2-7, with TRBD2 matching over 10 bases. CDR3 length: 15 amino acids. Germline CDR1 reads KGHSH; CDR2 reads LQKENI. V shed 5 bases, J shed 1 base, and the junction held 5 bases outside the gene matches. CDR3 nucleotides: TGTGCCAGCTCAGATGGGACTAGCGAGTCCTACGAGCAGTACTTC. The encoded protein is CASSDGTSESYEQYF.

The rearrangement uses TRBV10-3 and TRBJ1-5; a possible D gene is TRBD1 (6 bases). CDR1 ENHRY and CDR2 SYGVKD come from the germline V gene. V shed 10 bases and J shed 7 bases, with 14 bases lying between them. This CDR3 has 12 residues. The CDR3 sequence: CATQGMGQPQHF. The CDR3 region has the DNA TGTGCCACCCAGGGGATGGGACAGCCCCAGCATTTT.

In regard to this clonotype: This likely traces to a read error, being one base from a far larger clone. The chain combines TRBV27 with TRBJ2-7, with no clear D. V gave up 3 bases and J gave up 0 bases, with 6 bases separating them. This CDR3 region has 13 residues. Germline V lookup: CDR1 MNHEY, CDR2 SMNVEV (reference sequence). The CDR3 DNA is TGTGCCAGCAGTTTTAGGACCTCCTACGAGCAGTACTTC. Protein sequence: CASSFRTSYEQYF.